The 23 T cell receptor beta chains in this list originate from one sample, sequenced in a study of blood T cell repertoires in COVID-19. Sequencing used immunoSEQ multiplex PCR; TCRdb keeps in-frame clones, though not all of them. This sample has tens of thousands of clones, with around four fifths found just once. Material: peripheral blood. These receptor sequences come from a human donor in a cohort sampled during active COVID-19.

The chain carries TRBV7-3 and TRBJ1-1; TRBD1 agrees at 7 bases. The V gene end was trimmed by 4 bases and the J gene end by 4 bases; junction bases not matched to a gene: 0. CDR1 and CDR2 (germline): SGHTA, FQGTGA. The CDR3 totals 12 residues. For the CDR3, the DNA is TGTGCCAGCAGCTCAGGGGGCACTGAAGCTTTCTTT. The encoded protein is CASSSGGTEAFF.

This clone has a single count. The rearrangement uses TRBV10-3 and TRBJ2-7, with 9 bases identical to TRBD2. V lost 4 bases and J lost 2; bases outside the gene matches: 6. The germline V gene encodes CDR1 ENHRY and CDR2 SYGVKD. The CDR3 runs to 15 residues. The CDR3 coding sequence is TGTGCCATCAGTGGGGAGCGGGGGGTAACCTACGAGCAGTACTTC. This codes for CAISGERGVTYEQYF.

The chain uses TRBV6-5 and TRBJ2-7; 9 bases are shared with TRBD2. The CDR3 contains 14 residues. With V trimmed by 6 bases and J by 1 base, 4 bases remained unmatched. The V gene's germline CDR1 is MNHEY and CDR2 SVGAGI. CDR3 DNA: TGTGCCAGCAGACTTAGCGGGAGATCCTACGAGCAGTACTTC. The encoded protein is CASRLSGRSYEQYF.

The J gene is TRBJ2-7, the V gene TRBV6-2 or TRBV6-3; 8 positions agree with TRBD2. The CDR3 runs 14 residues. In germline, CDR1 is MNHEY, CDR2 SVGEGT. V lost 4 bases, J lost 1 base, and 3 bases stayed unmatched. This chain's CDR3 is CASSSGGRSYEQYF. Written as DNA, the CDR3 is TGTGCCAGCAGTTCGGGCGGGAGGTCCTACGAGCAGTACTTC.

This sequence joins TRBV27 and TRBJ2-5, with TRBD1 matching over 8 bases. Germline values: CDR1 MNHEY, CDR2 SMNVEV (reference sequence). The CDR3 extends over 16 amino acids. The V segment lost 4 bases and the J segment 5 bases; nucleotides outside the gene matches: 12. The DNA for the CDR3 is TGTGCCAGCAGTTCCCTATCGACAGGGGTCGCGGAGACCCAGTACTTC. Its translation: CASSSLSTGVAETQYF.

J is TRBJ1-1 and V is TRBV18; D is perhaps TRBD1 (6 bases). Germline CDR1 KGHSH, CDR2 LQKENI. The CDR3 is 18 residues long. V shed 3 bases and J shed 4 bases, with 24 bases lying between them. The CDR3 sequence is CASSPYEQGGGLGTEAFF. CDR3 nucleotides: TGTGCCAGCTCACCTTACGAGCAAGGGGGGGGCTTGGGCACTGAAGCTTTCTTT.

The V and J genes are TRBV9 and TRBJ1-2, with D maybe TRBD1 (5 bases). Between the trimmed V and J ends, which lost 0 bases and 4 bases, there was a span of 7 bases. Germline V gives CDR1 SGDLS, CDR2 YYNGEE. CDR3 length equals 13 residues. Here the CDR3 DNA reads TGTGCCAGCAGCGTAGGACAGTCCTATGGCTACACCTTC. The encoded protein is CASSVGQSYGYTF.

The chain joins TRBV4-1 to TRBJ1-5; D gene uncertain. This CDR3 is 13 amino acids long. Germline V gene data show CDR1 as MGHRA and CDR2 as YSYEKL. V gave up 1 base and J gave up 6 bases, with 7 bases separating them. CDR3 protein: CASSQVNGQPQHF. CDR3 DNA: TGCGCCAGCAGCCAAGTTAACGGTCAGCCCCAGCATTTT.

The chain carries TRBV2 and TRBJ2-7; tentative D call: TRBD1 (6 bases). The V and J ends lost 9 bases and 3 bases respectively, with 12 bases between them. There are 12 residues in the CDR3. Germline V lookup: CDR1 SNHLY, CDR2 FYNNEI. The CDR3 DNA reads as TGTGCCAGTAGGACAGAACTCTACGAGCAGTACTTC. This gives the protein CASRTELYEQYF.

This chain uses TRBV9 with TRBJ2-3; D might be TRBD1 (5 bases). Germline CDR1 and CDR2: SGDLS and YYNGEE. The V end lost 0 bases, the J end lost 2 bases, and 13 bases lay between the germline ends. The CDR3 has 16 amino acids. CDR3 amino acids: CASSVDPTVPTDTQYF. The DNA of the CDR3 is TGTGCCAGCAGCGTAGATCCGACAGTACCCACAGATACGCAGTATTTT.

CDR3 coding DNA: TGTGCCAGCAGTTACCACCCCCTAGCGGGAGGGCCAACCTACGAGCAGTACTTC. Amino acid sequence: CASSYHPLAGGPTYEQYF. V is TRBV6-2 or TRBV6-3 and J is TRBJ2-7; 12 bases agree with TRBD2. Germline CDR1 reads MNHEY; CDR2 reads SVGEGT. The CDR3 contains 18 residues. The junction had 10 bases not matched to a gene; V was cut back by 2 bases and J by 2 bases.

The chain uses TRBV11-2 and TRBJ1-2, with D possibly TRBD1 on 5 matching bases. V was shortened by 1 base and J by 6 bases, with 18 bases between the two germline ends. CDR1 is SGHAT and CDR2 is FQNNGV in the germline V gene. CDR3 length equals 16 residues. The CDR3 loop is CASSLGAGRLGDGYTF. The CDR3 DNA follows: TGTGCCAGCAGCTTAGGGGCGGGACGACTGGGGGATGGCTACACCTTC.

The V call is TRBV7-9, the J call TRBJ2-7; D uncertain. The CDR3 is 14 residues long. Germline CDR1 SEHNR, CDR2 FQNEAQ (reference sequence). Trimming shortened V by 1 base and J by 4 bases, and 11 bases separated the two germline ends. The CDR3 DNA reads TGTGCCAGCAGCTTAGAAACACAGTCATACGAGCAGTACTTC. Translating it yields CASSLETQSYEQYF.

The J gene is TRBJ2-7, the V gene TRBV7-9, with D perhaps matching TRBD2 (7 bases). Germline CDR1 SEHNR, CDR2 FQNEAQ (reference sequence). V was trimmed by 3 bases and J by 3 bases, leaving 12 bases between them. This CDR3 is 14 amino acids long. CDR3 amino acids: CASSFGEGDYEQYF. The CDR3 DNA is TGTGCCAGCAGCTTCGGGGAGGGGGACTACGAGCAGTACTTC. Combining the CDR3 with reference TRBV7-9 and TRBJ2-7 gives the whole variable domain DTGVSQNPRHKITKRGQNVTFRCDPISEHNRLYWYRQTLGQGPEFLTYFQNEAQLEKSRLLSDRFSAERPKGSFSTLEIQRTEQGDSAMYLCASSFGEGDYEQYFGPGTRLTVT.

The CDR3 region is CASSPGHSYEQYF. As DNA, the CDR3 is TGTGCCAGCAGCCCTGGACATTCCTACGAGCAGTACTTC. The chain recombines TRBV5-4 with TRBJ2-7; D is possibly TRBD1 (5 bases). CDR3 size: 13 residues. CDR1 SGHNT and CDR2 YYREEE come from the germline V gene (reference sequence). V lost 4 bases to trimming and J lost 1 base, with 9 bases between them.

This chain links TRBV5-6 with TRBJ2-1; 8 bases line up with TRBD2. Trimming removed 1 base from V and 8 bases from J; junction bases left unmatched: 17. This CDR3 has 18 residues. Germline V CDR1 and CDR2: SGHDT, YYEEEE. The CDR3 coding sequence is TGTGCCAGCAGCTTGTGGGGACTGGCGGGGGGCCCCGGGGATGAGCAGTTCTTC. It specifies CASSLWGLAGGPGDEQFF.

The chain carries TRBV18 and TRBJ2-7, with a weak D call TRBD2 (6 bases). The germline V and J ends were trimmed by 3 bases and 3 bases, with 18 bases remaining between them. Germline V CDR1 and CDR2: KGHSH, LQKENI. The CDR3 spans 16 residues. The CDR3 DNA reads TGTGCCAGCTCACCGCAGGGAGGCGGGACCAGCTACGAGCAGTACTTC. The encoded protein is CASSPQGGGTSYEQYF.

V and J are TRBV6-5 and TRBJ2-1, with 7 bases lining up with TRBD2. V lost 6 bases, J lost 8 bases, and 10 bases stayed unmatched. Germline values: CDR1 MNHEY, CDR2 SVGAGI. The CDR3 consists of 14 residues. Here the CDR3 reads CASRQRTSWHEQFF. In DNA form, the CDR3 reads TGTGCCAGCAGACAGAGGACTAGTTGGCATGAGCAGTTCTTC.

V and J are TRBV24-1 and TRBJ2-3; unclear D gene. This CDR3 region has 13 residues. Germline CDR1 reads KGHDR; CDR2 reads SFDVKD. Trimming pared 4 bases from V and 4 bases from J, leaving 8 bases between. CDR3 DNA sequence: TGTGCCACCAGTGACCGAAGCTCAGATACGCAGTATTTT. Encoded protein: CATSDRSSDTQYF.

This chain joins TRBV7-9 and TRBJ1-2; no clear D gene. The CDR3 spans 18 residues. Trimming shortened V by 2 bases and J by 0 bases, and 19 bases separated the two germline ends. CDR1 and CDR2 from the germline V gene are SEHNR and FQNEAQ (reference sequence). Here the CDR3 reads CASSLQLLVLAANYGYTF. For the CDR3, the DNA is TGTGCCAGCAGCTTACAGTTGCTAGTCTTAGCAGCTAACTATGGCTACACCTTC.

The genes are TRBV9 and TRBJ1-1, with TRBD1 matching over 7 bases. Unmatched junction bases numbered 7, after V lost 2 bases and J lost 0 bases. CDR1 and CDR2 (germline): SGDLS, YYNGEE. The CDR3 loop spans 16 amino acids. The CDR3 loop is CASSVYGTVMNTEAFF. The DNA for the CDR3 is TGTGCCAGCAGCGTTTACGGGACAGTAATGAACACTGAAGCTTTCTTT.

This clone was counted between two and nine times. This chain joins TRBV7-2 and TRBJ2-1, with D uncertain. Germline CDR1 is SGHTA and CDR2 is FQGNSA. With 1 base removed from V and 10 bases from J, the gap between germline ends came to 14 bases. There are 14 residues in the CDR3. CDR3 protein: CASSLGPSGLEQFF. The CDR3 nucleotides read TGTGCCAGCAGCTTAGGTCCCTCCGGGTTGGAGCAGTTCTTC.

This clone is a singleton in its sample. In nucleotides, the CDR3 is TGTGCCAGCAGCTTAGCTATCGGACAGGGAGGGAATGAGCAGTTCTTC. Protein product: CASSLAIGQGGNEQFF. The chain combines TRBV7-9 with TRBJ2-1, with D perhaps matching TRBD1 (8 bases). The CDR3 extends over 16 amino acids. CDR1 and CDR2 from the germline V gene are SEHNR and FQNEAQ (reference sequence). V lost 0 bases, J lost 7 bases, and 16 bases lay in between.